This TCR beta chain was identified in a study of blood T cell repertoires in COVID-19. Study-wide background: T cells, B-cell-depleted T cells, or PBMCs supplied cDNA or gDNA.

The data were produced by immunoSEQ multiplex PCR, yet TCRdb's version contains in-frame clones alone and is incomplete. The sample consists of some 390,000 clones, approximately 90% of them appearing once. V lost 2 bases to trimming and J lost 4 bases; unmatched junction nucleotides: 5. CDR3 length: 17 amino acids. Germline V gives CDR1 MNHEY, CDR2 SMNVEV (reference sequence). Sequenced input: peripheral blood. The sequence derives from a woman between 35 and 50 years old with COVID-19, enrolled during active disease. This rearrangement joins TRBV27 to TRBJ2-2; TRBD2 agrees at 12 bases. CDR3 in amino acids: CASSLLAGGRGTGELFF. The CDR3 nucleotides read TGTGCCAGCAGTTTACTAGCGGGAGGGCGGGGCACCGGGGAGCTGTTTTTT.